These T cell receptor beta chains were read from a single sample in a study of blood T cell repertoires in COVID-19. Data came from immunoSEQ multiplex PCR; TCRdb stores just in-frame clones and leaves some out. There are 150,000 to 200,000 clones in the sample; approximately 84% occur only once, and 1.2% lies in the top ten. The source material was PBMCs or T cells enriched from blood (not recorded which). These receptors came from a human donor with acute COVID-19. The donor label of this sample is uncertain. CDR3s include the opening cysteine and the closing phenylalanine or tryptophan. D genes are given only for firm matches. The listing skips clone size in some rows; elsewhere it reads once, few, many or a size class.

CDR3 protein: CASSLGDSPYEQYF; CDR3 DNA: TGTGCCAGCAGCTTAGGCGACAGTCCCTACGAGCAGTACTTC; D gene: -; V gene: TRBV5-4; J gene: TRBJ2-7; clone size: few
CDR3 protein: CASSPDMWASSYEQYF; CDR3 DNA: TGTGCCAGCAGCCCGGATATGTGGGCCAGCTCCTACGAGCAGTACTTC; D gene: -; V gene: TRBV28; J gene: TRBJ2-7; clone size: -
CDR3 protein: CASSSSGGYTF; CDR3 DNA: TGTGCCAGCTCATCTTCCGGGGGCTACACCTTC; D gene: -; V gene: TRBV18; J gene: TRBJ1-2; clone size: -
CDR3 protein: CASPTPRGRRHGYTF; CDR3 DNA: TGCGCCAGCCCAACCCCCCGAGGAAGAAGGCATGGCTACACCTTC; D gene: -; V gene: TRBV23-1; J gene: TRBJ1-2; clone size: -
CDR3 protein: CATSREGLADTQYF; CDR3 DNA: TGTGCCACCTCTAGAGAGGGCCTAGCAGATACGCAGTATTTT; D gene: -; V gene: TRBV24-1; J gene: TRBJ2-3; clone size: -
CDR3 protein: CASSPKGAPNYGYTF; CDR3 DNA: TGTGCCAGCAGCCCTAAGGGGGCCCCTAACTATGGCTACACCTTC; D gene: TRBD1; V gene: TRBV5-6; J gene: TRBJ1-2; clone size: few
CDR3 protein: CASSFNRDTGELFF; CDR3 DNA: TGTGCCAGCAGCTTTAACAGGGACACCGGGGAGCTGTTTTTT; D gene: -; V gene: TRBV7-9; J gene: TRBJ2-2; clone size: -
CDR3 protein: CASRGDRVPSTEAFF; CDR3 DNA: TGTGCCAGCAGAGGGGACAGGGTCCCCTCCACTGAAGCTTTCTTT; D gene: TRBD1; V gene: TRBV5-6; J gene: TRBJ1-1; clone size: -
CDR3 protein: CATGAWPGGGNTIYF; CDR3 DNA: TGTGCCACTGGAGCTTGGCCAGGGGGAGGAAACACCATATATTTT; D gene: TRBD1; V gene: TRBV19; J gene: TRBJ1-3; clone size: -
CDR3 protein: CASSSKKTSVGETQYF; CDR3 DNA: TGTGCCAGCAGCTCCAAAAAGACTAGCGTAGGAGAGACCCAGTACTTC; D gene: TRBD2; V gene: TRBV5-4; J gene: TRBJ2-5; clone size: -
CDR3 protein: CASSQEWDRNQPQHF; CDR3 DNA: TGCGCCAGCAGCCAAGAGTGGGACAGAAATCAGCCCCAGCATTTT; D gene: TRBD1; V gene: TRBV4-3; J gene: TRBJ1-5; clone size: -
CDR3 protein: CASSQDWDRGLYNGEQFF; CDR3 DNA: TGTGCCAGCAGCCAAGATTGGGACAGGGGCCTCTACAATGGTGAGCAGTTCTTC; D gene: TRBD1; V gene: TRBV3-1/TRBV3-2; J gene: TRBJ2-1; clone size: -
CDR3 protein: CSVGGGEITDTQYF; CDR3 DNA: TGCAGCGTTGGGGGCGGGGAGATCACAGATACGCAGTATTTT; D gene: -; V gene: TRBV29-1; J gene: TRBJ2-3; clone size: once
CDR3 protein: CASSEGQQDYGYTF; CDR3 DNA: TGTGCCAGCAGTGAGGGTCAACAGGATTATGGCTACACCTTC; D gene: -; V gene: TRBV25-1; J gene: TRBJ1-2; clone size: -
CDR3 protein: CASSTQGSHTEAFF; CDR3 DNA: TGTGCCAGTAGTACACAGGGAAGCCACACTGAAGCTTTCTTT; D gene: -; V gene: TRBV19; J gene: TRBJ1-1; clone size: -
CDR3 protein: CASSPLGAWLNTEAFF; CDR3 DNA: TGTGCCAGCAGCCCGCTGGGGGCTTGGCTGAACACTGAAGCTTTCTTT; D gene: -; V gene: TRBV13; J gene: TRBJ1-1; clone size: -
CDR3 protein: CASSFGRPGLPAPYEQYF; CDR3 DNA: TGTGCCAGCAGCTTTGGAAGACCGGGACTCCCGGCGCCCTACGAGCAGTACTTC; D gene: -; V gene: TRBV5-5; J gene: TRBJ2-7; clone size: -
CDR3 protein: CASSGTLAGAEEQFF; CDR3 DNA: TGTGCCAGCAGTGGAACTCTAGCGGGGGCCGAAGAGCAGTTCTTC; D gene: TRBD2; V gene: TRBV6-4; J gene: TRBJ2-1; clone size: few
CDR3 protein: CAWSPGQINSPLHF; CDR3 DNA: TGTGCCTGGTCCCCGGGACAGATTAATTCACCCCTCCACTTT; D gene: TRBD1; V gene: TRBV30; J gene: TRBJ1-6; clone size: -
CDR3 protein: CASSSDTGAYEQYF; CDR3 DNA: TGTGCCAGCAGCTCGGACACGGGAGCCTACGAGCAGTACTTC; D gene: -; V gene: TRBV5-4; J gene: TRBJ2-7; clone size: -
CDR3 protein: CASSVDLSPYEAFF; CDR3 DNA: TGTGCCAGCAGCGTAGATCTCAGTCCTTATGAAGCTTTCTTT; D gene: -; V gene: TRBV9; J gene: TRBJ1-1; clone size: -
CDR3 protein: CASSLQGFRDTQYF; CDR3 DNA: TGTGCCAGCAGCCTACAGGGCTTTAGGGATACGCAGTATTTT; D gene: -; V gene: TRBV7-3; J gene: TRBJ2-3; clone size: -
CDR3 protein: CAWSVREGSPLHF; CDR3 DNA: TGTGCCTGGAGTGTACGGGAAGGGTCACCCCTCCACTTT; D gene: -; V gene: TRBV30; J gene: TRBJ1-6; clone size: -
CDR3 protein: CAWSPPGTGYEKLFF; CDR3 DNA: TGTGCCTGGAGTCCTCCGGGGACAGGGTATGAAAAACTGTTTTTT; D gene: TRBD1; V gene: TRBV30; J gene: TRBJ1-4; clone size: -
CDR3 protein: CASSLDGQGNTEAFF; CDR3 DNA: TGCGCCAGCAGCTTGGATGGACAGGGGAACACTGAAGCTTTCTTT; D gene: TRBD1; V gene: TRBV5-1; J gene: TRBJ1-1; clone size: -
CDR3 protein: CAISELTSGALNTEAFF; CDR3 DNA: TGTGCCATCAGTGAATTAACATCAGGGGCACTGAACACTGAAGCTTTCTTT; D gene: -; V gene: TRBV10-3; J gene: TRBJ1-1; clone size: -
CDR3 protein: CASSRDRRAYEQYF; CDR3 DNA: TGTGCCAGCAGTCGGGACAGGAGAGCCTACGAGCAGTACTTC; D gene: TRBD1; V gene: TRBV6-5; J gene: TRBJ2-7; clone size: -
CDR3 protein: CASSLGSDILETQYF; CDR3 DNA: TGTGCCAGCAGCTTGGGGAGCGATATCCTAGAGACCCAGTACTTC; D gene: -; V gene: TRBV5-6; J gene: TRBJ2-5; clone size: -
CDR3 protein: CASSEYRFSNQPQHF; CDR3 DNA: TGTGCCAGCAGTGAGTACAGATTCAGCAATCAGCCCCAGCATTTT; D gene: -; V gene: TRBV6-1; J gene: TRBJ1-5; clone size: -
CDR3 protein: CAWGFGEPGTQHF; CDR3 DNA: TGTGCCTGGGGCTTCGGGGAGCCGGGGACCCAGCATTTT; D gene: -; V gene: TRBV30; J gene: TRBJ1-5; clone size: few
CDR3 protein: CASSFGRYTDTQYF; CDR3 DNA: TGTGCCAGCAGCTTCGGGAGATACACAGATACGCAGTATTTT; D gene: -; V gene: TRBV5-6; J gene: TRBJ2-3; clone size: -
CDR3 protein: CASSLGGQGAGGYTF; CDR3 DNA: TGTGCCAGCAGCTTGGGGGGACAGGGGGCGGGAGGCTACACCTTC; D gene: TRBD1; V gene: TRBV5-4; J gene: TRBJ1-2; clone size: -
CDR3 protein: CASSQDLARGNNEQFF; CDR3 DNA: TGCGCCAGCAGCCAAGATTTAGCGCGGGGGAACAATGAGCAGTTCTTC; D gene: TRBD2; V gene: TRBV4-3; J gene: TRBJ2-1; clone size: once
CDR3 protein: CASSLTGGGGNSPLHF; CDR3 DNA: TGTGCCAGCAGCTTAACCGGAGGCGGGGGTAATTCACCCCTCCACTTT; D gene: -; V gene: TRBV7-3; J gene: TRBJ1-6; clone size: -
CDR3 protein: CASRQGLTYEQYF; CDR3 DNA: TGTGCCAGCAGACAGGGGTTAACCTACGAGCAGTACTTC; D gene: TRBD1; V gene: TRBV7-9; J gene: TRBJ2-7; clone size: -
CDR3 protein: CASGQGLNTEAFF; CDR3 DNA: TGTGCCAGCGGCCAGGGTCTGAACACTGAAGCTTTCTTT; D gene: -; V gene: TRBV27; J gene: TRBJ1-1; clone size: -
CDR3 protein: CASSLGAGGTYGYTF; CDR3 DNA: TGCGCCAGCAGCTTGGGCGCAGGGGGGACATATGGCTACACCTTC; D gene: TRBD1; V gene: TRBV5-1; J gene: TRBJ1-2; clone size: -
CDR3 protein: CASSPGAGTDGGYTF; CDR3 DNA: TGCGCCAGCAGCCCGGGCGCGGGGACGGATGGAGGCTACACCTTC; D gene: -; V gene: TRBV5-1; J gene: TRBJ1-2; clone size: -
CDR3 protein: CASSPGGRNEQFF; CDR3 DNA: TGTGCCAGCTCACCGGGGGGGCGGAATGAGCAGTTCTTC; D gene: -; V gene: TRBV18; J gene: TRBJ2-1; clone size: -
CDR3 protein: CASSVGGRQETQYF; CDR3 DNA: TGTGCCAGCAGCGTAGGGGGCCGCCAAGAGACCCAGTACTTC; D gene: -; V gene: TRBV9; J gene: TRBJ2-5; clone size: -
CDR3 protein: CASSLVGGGEQYF; CDR3 DNA: TGTGCCAGCAGCTTGGTAGGGGGTGGTGAGCAGTACTTC; D gene: -; V gene: TRBV5-6; J gene: TRBJ2-7; clone size: -
CDR3 protein: CASSGYTGGTDTQYF; CDR3 DNA: TGTGCCAGCAGCGGGTACACAGGAGGGACAGATACGCAGTATTTT; D gene: -; V gene: TRBV9; J gene: TRBJ2-3; clone size: -
CDR3 protein: CATSDDRGPGNEQFF; CDR3 DNA: TGTGCCACCAGTGACGACAGGGGGCCTGGCAATGAGCAGTTCTTC; D gene: TRBD1; V gene: TRBV24-1; J gene: TRBJ2-1; clone size: -
CDR3 protein: CASSEAQGLGQPQHF; CDR3 DNA: TGTGCCAGCAGTGAGGCACAGGGGCTGGGTCAGCCCCAGCATTTT; D gene: TRBD1; V gene: TRBV27; J gene: TRBJ1-5; clone size: -
CDR3 protein: CAISRSTSYGYTF; CDR3 DNA: TGTGCCATCAGTCGGAGTACCTCTTATGGCTACACCTTC; D gene: -; V gene: TRBV10-3; J gene: TRBJ1-2; clone size: once
CDR3 protein: CASSLVRGPSYNSPLHF; CDR3 DNA: TGTGCCAGCAGCTTGGTACGAGGGCCATCCTATAATTCACCCCTCCACTTT; D gene: -; V gene: TRBV5-4; J gene: TRBJ1-6; clone size: -
CDR3 protein: CASRAQGAPSSYNEQFF; CDR3 DNA: TGTGCCAGCAGAGCTCAGGGTGCCCCCTCGTCCTACAATGAGCAGTTCTTC; D gene: -; V gene: TRBV7-6; J gene: TRBJ2-1; clone size: -
CDR3 protein: CASSTLGRTSRFSYNEQFF; CDR3 DNA: TGTGCCAGCAGCACCCTGGGGAGGACTAGCCGATTTTCCTACAATGAGCAGTTCTTC; D gene: -; V gene: TRBV12-1; J gene: TRBJ2-1; clone size: -
CDR3 protein: CASRALTGSNYGYTF; CDR3 DNA: TGTGCCAGTAGGGCCCTGACAGGGTCCAACTATGGCTACACCTTC; D gene: TRBD1; V gene: TRBV19; J gene: TRBJ1-2; clone size: few